The 26 T cell receptor beta chains below all came from one sample that was sequenced in a study of OX40 agonist ivuxolimab in advanced cancers. Profiling relied on immunoSEQ multiplex PCR, and the TCRdb table lists in-frame clones only, not all of them. The sample holds about 77,000 clones, about four fifths seen once. This sample comprised CD4+ or CD8+ T cells sorted from blood, obtained in a trial of the OX40 agonist ivuxolimab. All receptors come from an adult with an advanced solid tumor such as melanoma, head and neck, liver or kidney cancer.

This clone was detected only once. The chain has TRBV15 and TRBJ2-1, with D hard to call. V was shortened by 5 bases and J by 7 bases, with 27 bases between the two germline ends. This CDR3 is built from 18 residues. Germline V CDR1 and CDR2: LNHNV, YYDKDF (reference sequence). DNA for the CDR3: TGTGCCACCAGCGGAGTCTCTACCCGGCAGGCTAGTGGTAATGAGCAGTTCTTC. Translated: CATSGVSTRQASGNEQFF.

This chain links TRBV5-1 with TRBJ2-1; TRBD2 aligns across 11 bases. The CDR3 consists of 16 residues. Germline V gene data show CDR1 as SGHRS and CDR2 as YFSETQ. The V and J ends lost 4 bases and 4 bases, in that order; junction bases with no gene match: 7. As DNA, the CDR3 is TGCGCCAGCAGCCGGTCTAGCGGGAGGTCATACAATGAGCAGTTCTTC. Its translation is CASSRSSGRSYNEQFF.

J is TRBJ1-4 and V is TRBV2; D call uncertain. V lost 1 base to trimming and J lost 1 base, with 7 bases between them. CDR1 is SNHLY, CDR2 FYNNEI, per germline. There are 15 residues in the CDR3. The CDR3 DNA sequence: TGTGCCAGCAGTGAAGTTGAAATAACTAATGAAAAACTGTTTTTT. It is translated as CASSEVEITNEKLFF.

The rearrangement uses TRBV9 and TRBJ1-3, with D possibly being TRBD1 (6 bases). Trimming took 3 bases from V and 2 from J, leaving 12 bases between them. Germline V lookup: CDR1 SGDLS, CDR2 YYNGEE. The CDR3 has 15 amino acids. CDR3 sequence: CASSARTAPGNTIYF. In DNA, the CDR3 is TGTGCCAGCAGCGCTCGGACAGCACCTGGAAACACCATATATTTT.

This clone has only a few counts. The chain recombines TRBV5-1 with TRBJ2-7, with TRBD1 identical over 8 bases. Germline values: CDR1 SGHRS, CDR2 YFSETQ. The CDR3 length is 14 residues. V lost 4 bases to trimming and J lost 6 bases; unmatched junction nucleotides: 9. In DNA form, the CDR3 reads TGCGCCAGCAGCCCGGGGACAGGAGGTGGCGAGCAGTACTTC. Its translation: CASSPGTGGGEQYF.

The chain couples TRBV6-1 to TRBJ2-7; D gene ambiguous. Germline V gene data show CDR1 as MNHNS and CDR2 as SASEGT. The germline V and J ends were trimmed by 5 bases and 0 bases, with 8 bases remaining between them. The CDR3 totals 13 residues. Here the CDR3 DNA reads TGTGCCAGCAGTAAGGAGAGCTCCTACGAGCAGTACTTC. This gives the protein CASSKESSYEQYF.

V gene TRBV7-8 combines with J gene TRBJ2-7, with 10 bases matching TRBD2. Germline CDR1 reads SGHVS; CDR2 reads FQNEAQ. V was clipped by 4 bases and J by 3 bases; unmatched bases: 15. The CDR3 has 18 amino acids. CDR3 amino acids: CASSSYTRLAGTDYEQYF. The CDR3 DNA reads as TGTGCCAGCAGCTCCTATACCCGACTAGCGGGTACAGACTACGAGCAGTACTTC.

This sequence joins TRBV4-1 and TRBJ1-4; possibly TRBD1 for D (5 bases). In germline, CDR1 is MGHRA, CDR2 YSYEKL. Between the trimmed V and J ends, which lost 3 bases and 0 bases, there was a span of 8 bases. The CDR3 consists of 15 residues. In DNA form, the CDR3 reads TGCGCCAGCAGCCAGAGGGGTGCAACTAATGAAAAACTGTTTTTT. Translated: CASSQRGATNEKLFF.

This clone was found a few times. The chain is built from TRBV7-9 and TRBJ1-1; D gene ambiguous. Trimming left V 1 base short and J 3 bases short, with 9 bases between. In germline, CDR1 is SEHNR, CDR2 FQNEAQ (reference sequence). The length of the CDR3 is 14 residues. The CDR3: CASSLGPDHTEAFF. The CDR3 nucleotides are TGTGCCAGCAGCTTAGGGCCGGACCACACTGAAGCTTTCTTT.

This clone was counted between two and nine times. The chain has TRBV29-1 and TRBJ2-3; no clear D. The CDR3 sequence is 11 residues long. Trimming took 4 bases from V and 9 from J, leaving 11 bases between them. CDR1 and CDR2 (germline): SQVTM, ANQGSEA. CDR3 sequence reads: CSVVDQSTQYF. CDR3 nucleotide sequence: TGCAGCGTTGTCGATCAGTCCACGCAGTATTTT.

The chain recombines TRBV9 with TRBJ2-1; 7 positions match TRBD2. The V gene's germline CDR1 is SGDLS and CDR2 YYNGEE. The CDR3 extends over 14 amino acids. V was pared by 4 bases and J by 9 bases, with 10 bases of the junction left unmatched. Written as DNA, the CDR3 is TGTGCCAGCAGCCAAGTGGCGGGGGAGCGTGAGCAGTTCTTC. It codes for CASSQVAGEREQFF.

This clone turned up a few times. This chain links TRBV29-1 with TRBJ1-2, with no clear D. In germline, CDR1 is SQVTM, CDR2 ANQGSEA. This CDR3 spans 11 amino acids. Trimming cost V 6 bases and J 5 bases, with 10 bases left between them. The chain's CDR3 is CSVSDGYGYTF. DNA of the CDR3: TGCAGCGTCTCGGACGGGTATGGCTACACCTTC.

The chain uses TRBV5-1 and TRBJ2-5; no definite D call. Germline V gene data show CDR1 as SGHRS and CDR2 as YFSETQ. CDR3 length: 13 residues. Trimming pared 4 bases from V and 3 bases from J, leaving 10 bases between. CDR3 DNA: TGCGCCAGCAGCCGAAGCCCTGAAGAGACCCAGTACTTC. This sequence encodes CASSRSPEETQYF.

This sequence joins TRBV4-1 and TRBJ1-5; D is ambiguous. The CDR3 spans 15 residues. CDR1 is MGHRA and CDR2 is YSYEKL in the germline V gene. V gave up 0 bases and J gave up 0 bases, with 6 bases separating them. The CDR3 here is CASSQDWVSNQPQHF. The CDR3 nucleotides are TGCGCCAGCAGCCAAGATTGGGTTAGCAATCAGCCCCAGCATTTT.

The J gene is TRBJ2-5, the V gene TRBV7-9, with D unclear. This CDR3 has 11 amino acids. In germline, CDR1 is SEHNR, CDR2 FQNEAQ (reference sequence). V dropped 1 base and J dropped 10 bases, with 7 bases sitting between them. The CDR3 spells CASSLGPIQYF. CDR3 coding DNA: TGTGCCAGCAGCTTAGGGCCGATCCAGTACTTC.

This clone was counted once. The chain employs TRBV7-2 and TRBJ2-1; D tentatively reads TRBD1 or TRBD2 (5 bases each). CDR1 and CDR2 from the germline V gene are SGHTA and FQGNSA. Trimming removed 5 bases at V and 6 bases at J, with 14 bases between. The CDR3 runs 14 residues. As DNA, the CDR3 is TGTGCCAGCAGCCCCCGCCCAGGGACCAATGAGCAGTTCTTC. Amino acids: CASSPRPGTNEQFF.

This sequence joins TRBV7-8 and TRBJ2-1, with D maybe TRBD1 (5 bases). V shed 1 base and J shed 9 bases, with 13 bases lying between them. The CDR3 spans 14 residues. The germline V gene has CDR1 SGHVS and CDR2 FQNEAQ. The CDR3 nucleotides read TGTGCCAGCAGCTTAGGTAGTGGGGCTCCTGAGCAGTTCTTC. Amino acid sequence: CASSLGSGAPEQFF.

The rearrangement joins TRBV2 to TRBJ2-7; D is unclear. V lost 5 bases, J lost 2 bases, and 4 bases lay in between. The CDR3 is 11 residues long. In germline, CDR1 is SNHLY, CDR2 FYNNEI. The CDR3 coding sequence is TGTGCCAGCAGTCTACCCTACGAGCAGTACTTC. Translating gives CASSLPYEQYF. The whole variable domain, filled in from reference TRBV2 and TRBJ2-7, reads EPEVTQTPSHQVTQMGQEVILRCVPISNHLYFYWYRQILGQKVEFLVSFYNNEISEKSEIFDDQFSVERPDGSNFTLKIRSTKLEDSAMYFCASSLPYEQYFGPGTRLTVT.

This clone has only one observation. The chain combines TRBV7-2 with TRBJ2-1; D call uncertain. With 3 bases removed from V and 1 base from J, the gap between germline ends came to 7 bases. CDR1 and CDR2 from the germline V gene are SGHTA and FQGNSA. The CDR3 has 14 residues. The CDR3 region is CASSFTISYNEQFF. DNA of the CDR3: TGTGCCAGCAGCTTCACCATTTCCTACAATGAGCAGTTCTTC.

V usage is TRBV11-3 and J usage is TRBJ2-7; D is possibly TRBD1 or TRBD2 (5 bases each). CDR1 and CDR2 from the germline V gene are SGHNT and YENEEA. The CDR3 is made up of 15 amino acids. V gave up 5 bases and J gave up 4 bases, with 18 bases separating them. The CDR3 nucleotides are TGTGCCAGCAGCCAAGCCCCCGGGACGGCTTACGAGCAGTACTTC. Amino acids: CASSQAPGTAYEQYF.

A note on this clone: Other nucleotide sequences from this sample produce the same CDR3. The chain carries TRBV7-2 and TRBJ1-2, with TRBD1 matching over 8 bases. This CDR3 is 14 amino acids long. V shed 5 bases, J shed 2 bases, and the junction held 4 bases outside the gene matches. Germline-derived CDR1 and CDR2 are SGHTA and FQGNSA. The CDR3, as DNA: TGTGCCAGCAGCCCAGGACAGGGAAACTATGGCTACACCTTC. It codes for CASSPGQGNYGYTF.

In DNA form, the CDR3 reads TGTGCCAGCAGCACCGGGACAGGCTGGTCACCCCTCCACTTT. It encodes CASSTGTGWSPLHF. The genes are TRBV7-8 and TRBJ1-6, with 8 bases fitting TRBD1. Germline V CDR1 and CDR2: SGHVS, FQNEAQ. The length of the CDR3 is 14 residues. With 5 bases clipped from V and 10 bases from J, the junction kept 7 bases outside the gene matches.

This rearrangement joins TRBV19 to TRBJ2-1; weak D call: TRBD2 (5 bases). V lost 3 bases to trimming and J lost 9 bases, with 12 bases between them. The CDR3 extends over 13 amino acids. Germline V CDR1 and CDR2: LNHDA, SQIVND (reference sequence). CDR3 region: CASSIRGQLEQFF. CDR3 bases: TGTGCCAGTAGTATCCGAGGGCAGCTTGAGCAGTTCTTC.

This chain uses TRBV28 with TRBJ1-5; weak D call: TRBD1 (6 bases). V was pared by 8 bases and J by 1 base, with 21 bases between. The CDR3 contains 17 residues. The V gene's germline CDR1 is MDHEN and CDR2 SYDVKM. The CDR3 DNA follows: TGTGCCAGCCTGGCTGGGGGGGCGAGTGGAAGCAATCAGCCCCAGCATTTT. Translated, it gives CASLAGGASGSNQPQHF.

This clone turned up a few times. The chain links TRBV19 to TRBJ1-1; D is unresolved. V dropped 3 bases and J dropped 4 bases, with 9 bases sitting between them. From germline, CDR1 is LNHDA and CDR2 SQIVND (reference sequence). The CDR3 consists of 13 residues. CDR3 coding DNA: TGTGCCAGTAGTATTCGGGGTTTCACTGAAGCTTTCTTT. This encodes CASSIRGFTEAFF.

This clone was observed a single time. The CDR3 sequence: CASSPGTGAFTRYEQYF. Here the CDR3 DNA reads TGTGCCAGCAGCCCTGGGACAGGGGCCTTCACCCGGTACGAGCAGTACTTC. The chain employs TRBV7-9 and TRBJ2-7; 10 bases match TRBD1. Germline-derived CDR1 and CDR2 are SEHNR and FQNEAQ (reference sequence). The ends lost 5 bases at V and 4 bases at J; junction bases unmatched: 14. CDR3 length equals 17 residues.